This T cell receptor beta chain was retrieved from a study of blood T cell repertoires in COVID-19. Study background: The United States, Italy and Spain provided the acute and convalescent COVID-19 samples. Nucleic acid was either cDNA or gDNA, and it came from T cells, B-cell-depleted T cells, or PBMCs.

Recruited during active infection, patients (from Seattle) were subsequently followed longitudinally. Per the original methods: The authors estimated nucleated cell counts from reference gene primer amplification. Sequencing was performed with immunoSEQ multiplex PCR; in TCRdb, only in-frame clones are kept and a portion is missing. V and J calls and clone size are copied from that table; D and trimming were computed from the DNA. The sample lists hundreds of thousands of clones; around 90% were seen once. The germline gives CDR1 MNHEY, CDR2 SMNVEV (reference sequence). The V end lost 6 bases, the J end lost 1 base, and 22 bases lay between the germline ends. The CDR3 runs 18 residues.

This TCR derives from a woman aged 70-85 years with COVID-19, enrolled during active disease. This chain uses TRBV27 with TRBJ2-1; perhaps TRBD2 as D (6 bases). The sequenced sample consisted of peripheral blood. The DNA for the CDR3 is TGTGCCAGCAGCCCATCGAGGGTCGGGAGTATTTCCTACAATGAGCAGTTCTTC. It specifies CASSPSRVGSISYNEQFF.